These 10 T cell receptor beta chains share one sample of origin, sequenced in a study of tumor-infiltrating lymphocytes in localized non-small cell lung cancer. The protocol was immunoSEQ multiplex PCR, while the TCRdb copy is restricted to in-frame clones and leaves out a portion. The repertoire consists of 8,500 to 13,000 clones, with around 68% occurring once and the leading ten covering less than 9.5%. Sequencing was carried out using lung tumor tissue. These receptors were obtained from a human donor with non-small cell lung cancer.

CDR3 DNA: TGTGCCAGCAGCCAGGGTAAAAGCCTGGGCTATGGCTACACCTTC. Translation gives CASSQGKSLGYGYTF. This chain uses TRBV5-4 with TRBJ1-2; TRBD1 is a possible D gene (5 bases). The germline V gene has CDR1 SGHNT and CDR2 YYREEE (reference sequence). The CDR3 covers 15 residues. The V end was cut by 4 bases, the J end by 4 bases, with 17 bases between. Combining the CDR3 with reference TRBV5-4 and TRBJ1-2 gives the whole variable domain ETGVTQSPTHLIKTRGQQVTLRCSSQSGHNTVSWYQQALGQGPQFIFQYYREEENGRGNFPPRFSGLQFPNYSSELNVNALELDDSALYLCASSQGKSLGYGYTFGSGTRLTVV.

V gene TRBV6-5 combines with J gene TRBJ1-2; the match to TRBD1 covers 8 bases. The CDR3 is 14 residues long. V lost 0 bases to trimming and J lost 6 bases; unmatched junction nucleotides: 3. Germline CDR1 reads MNHEY; CDR2 reads SVGAGI. This CDR3 is CASSYSHRGNGYTF. As DNA, the CDR3 is TGTGCCAGCAGTTACTCTCACAGGGGGAATGGCTACACCTTC.

In this sample, this clone turned up once. The chain employs TRBV7-2 and TRBJ1-1; D unresolved. This CDR3 comprises 13 residues. CDR1 is SGHTA and CDR2 is FQGNSA in the germline V gene. Trimming removed 4 bases at V and 1 base at J, with 7 bases between. CDR3 nucleotide sequence: TGTGCCAGCAGCTGGAACAAGAACACTGAAGCTTTCTTT. It yields the protein CASSWNKNTEAFF. Full variable domain (rest looked up from reference TRBV7-2 and TRBJ1-1): GAGVSQSPSNKVTEKGKDVELRCDPISGHTALYWYRQSLGQGLEFLIYFQGNSAPDKSGLPSDRFSAERTGGSVSTLTIQRTQQEDSAVYLCASSWNKNTEAFFGQGTRLTVV.

This chain connects TRBV5-1 to TRBJ2-7; D assignment may be TRBD1 or TRBD2 (5 bases each). Trimming shortened V by 0 bases and J by 5 bases, and 18 bases separated the two germline ends. The CDR3 has 16 amino acids. Looked up from germline, CDR1 is SGHRS and CDR2 is YFSETQ. CDR3 in amino acids: CASSLVGTDRADEQYF. Written as DNA, the CDR3 is TGCGCCAGCAGCTTGGTAGGGACGGACCGGGCGGACGAGCAGTACTTC.

The V and J genes are TRBV14 and TRBJ2-1; 7 bases align to TRBD2. In germline, CDR1 is SGHDN, CDR2 FVKESK. This CDR3 comprises 17 residues. V lost 2 bases to trimming and J lost 12 bases; unmatched junction nucleotides: 19. Here the CDR3 DNA reads TGTGCCAGCAGCCAAATATCCGCGGGAGCTAGGGCGCGGGGGCAGTTCTTC. Its protein is CASSQISAGARARGQFF.

V is TRBV4-1 and J is TRBJ1-6, with TRBD1 matching over 11 bases. This CDR3 is built from 20 residues. J lost 2 bases, V lost 0 bases, and 9 bases had no gene match. Germline V gives CDR1 MGHRA, CDR2 YSYEKL. The CDR3 spells CASSQEARDRGFTYNSPLHF. CDR3 coding DNA: TGCGCCAGCAGCCAAGAGGCCCGGGACAGGGGGTTCACCTATAATTCACCCCTCCACTTT.

The chain has TRBV10-3 and TRBJ1-5, with TRBD1 matching 8 bases. The junction had 5 bases not matched to a gene; V was cut back by 6 bases and J by 7 bases. CDR3 length equals 13 residues. Germline V CDR1 and CDR2: ENHRY, SYGVKD. CDR3 sequence reads: CAIRGTGGQPQHF. The CDR3 nucleotides read TGTGCCATCAGAGGGACAGGTGGGCAGCCCCAGCATTTT.

The chain combines TRBV11-2 with TRBJ2-7, with 8 bases fitting TRBD2. This CDR3 spans 14 amino acids. In germline, CDR1 is SGHAT, CDR2 FQNNGV. V lost 5 bases and J lost 8; bases outside the gene matches: 11. CDR3 nucleotides: TGTGCCAGCAGCCCAGGGGATAGCGGGGTTCAGCAGTACTTC. Protein: CASSPGDSGVQQYF.

The chain uses TRBV1 and TRBJ1-2. TRBV1 is termed a pseudogene. The CDR3 is made up of 16 amino acids. The CDR3 coding sequence is TGCACCAGCAGCCAAGTAGGGTCAGAAGCAAACTATGGCTACACCTTC. Protein sequence: CTSSQVGSEANYGYTF.

This chain uses TRBV7-2 with TRBJ1-2, with TRBD1 matching 7 bases. The CDR3 runs to 13 residues. V lost 4 bases and J lost 2; bases outside the gene matches: 1. CDR1 and CDR2 (germline): SGHTA, FQGNSA. CDR3 protein: CASSSGQNYGYTF. The CDR3 DNA reads as TGTGCCAGCAGCTCGGGACAGAACTATGGCTACACCTTC. Filled out from reference TRBV7-2 and TRBJ1-2, the complete variable domain reads GAGVSQSPSNKVTEKGKDVELRCDPISGHTALYWYRQSLGQGLEFLIYFQGNSAPDKSGLPSDRFSAERTGGSVSTLTIQRTQQEDSAVYLCASSSGQNYGYTFGSGTRLTVV.